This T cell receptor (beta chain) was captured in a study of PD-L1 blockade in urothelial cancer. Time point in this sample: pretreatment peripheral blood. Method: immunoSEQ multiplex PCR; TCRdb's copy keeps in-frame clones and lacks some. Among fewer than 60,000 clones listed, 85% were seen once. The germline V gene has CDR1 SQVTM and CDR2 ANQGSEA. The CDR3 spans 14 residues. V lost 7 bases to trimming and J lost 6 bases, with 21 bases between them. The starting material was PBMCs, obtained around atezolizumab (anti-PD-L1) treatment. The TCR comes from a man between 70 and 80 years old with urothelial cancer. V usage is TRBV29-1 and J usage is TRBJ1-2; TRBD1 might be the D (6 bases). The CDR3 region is CSAHTPGAGDGYTF. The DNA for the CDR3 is TGCAGCGCCCACACGCCAGGGGCAGGGGATGGCTACACCTTC.